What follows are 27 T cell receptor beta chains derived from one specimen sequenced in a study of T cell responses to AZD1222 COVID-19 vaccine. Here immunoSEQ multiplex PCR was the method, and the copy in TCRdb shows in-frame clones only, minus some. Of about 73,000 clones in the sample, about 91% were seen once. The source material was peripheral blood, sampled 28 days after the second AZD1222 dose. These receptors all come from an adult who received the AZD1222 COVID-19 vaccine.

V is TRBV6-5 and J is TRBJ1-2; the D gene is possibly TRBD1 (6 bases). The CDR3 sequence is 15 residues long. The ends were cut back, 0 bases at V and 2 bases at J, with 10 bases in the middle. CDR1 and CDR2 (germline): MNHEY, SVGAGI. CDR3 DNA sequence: TGTGCCAGCAGTTACTCACAGGGTTTCAACTATGGCTACACCTTC. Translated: CASSYSQGFNYGYTF.

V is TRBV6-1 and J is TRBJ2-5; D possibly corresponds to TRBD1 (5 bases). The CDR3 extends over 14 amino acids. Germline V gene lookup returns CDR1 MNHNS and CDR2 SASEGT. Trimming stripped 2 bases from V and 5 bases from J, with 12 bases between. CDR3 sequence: CASSELGAAETQYF. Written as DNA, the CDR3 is TGTGCCAGCAGTGAACTTGGGGCAGCGGAGACCCAGTACTTC.

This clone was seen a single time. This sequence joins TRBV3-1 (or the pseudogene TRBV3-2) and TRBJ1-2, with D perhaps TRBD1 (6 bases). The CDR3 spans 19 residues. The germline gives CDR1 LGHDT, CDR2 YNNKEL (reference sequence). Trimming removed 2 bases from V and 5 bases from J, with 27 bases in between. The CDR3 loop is CASSQLTRFRQGRNYGYTF. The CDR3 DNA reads TGTGCCAGCAGCCAACTAACCCGTTTCCGGCAGGGGAGGAATTATGGCTACACCTTC.

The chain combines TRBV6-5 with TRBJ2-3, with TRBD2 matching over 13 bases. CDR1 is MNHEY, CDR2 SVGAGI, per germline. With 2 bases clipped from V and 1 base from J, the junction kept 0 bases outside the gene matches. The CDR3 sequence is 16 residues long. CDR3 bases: TGTGCCAGCAGTTACGGACTAGCGGGGGGCACAGATACGCAGTATTTT. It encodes CASSYGLAGGTDTQYF.

The CDR3 loop is CASSTLQGSYGYTF. The CDR3 coding sequence is TGTGCCAGTAGTACCCTACAGGGTAGCTATGGCTACACCTTC. The chain links TRBV19 to TRBJ1-2, with D tentatively TRBD1 (6 bases). Looked up from germline, CDR1 is LNHDA and CDR2 is SQIVND (reference sequence). The CDR3 sequence is 14 residues long. V shed 4 bases and J shed 4 bases, with 13 bases lying between them. Full variable domain (rest looked up from reference TRBV19 and TRBJ1-2): DGGITQSPKYLFRKEGQNVTLSCEQNLNHDAMYWYRQDPGQGLRLIYYSQIVNDFQKGDIAEGYSVSREKKESFPLTVTSAQKNPTAFYLCASSTLQGSYGYTFGSGTRLTVV.

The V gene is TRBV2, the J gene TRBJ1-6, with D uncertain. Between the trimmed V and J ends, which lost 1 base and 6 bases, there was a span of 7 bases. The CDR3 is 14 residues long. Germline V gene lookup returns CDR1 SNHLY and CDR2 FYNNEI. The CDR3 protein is CASSEEAVNSPLHF. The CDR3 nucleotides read TGTGCCAGCAGTGAAGAGGCGGTTAATTCACCCCTCCACTTT.

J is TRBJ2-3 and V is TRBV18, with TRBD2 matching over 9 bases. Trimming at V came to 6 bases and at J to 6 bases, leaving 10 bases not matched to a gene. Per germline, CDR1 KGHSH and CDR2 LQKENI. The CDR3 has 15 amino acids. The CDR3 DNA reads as TGTGCCAGCTCCCCCAGGGCGGGGGGGCCGGATACGCAGTATTTT. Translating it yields CASSPRAGGPDTQYF.

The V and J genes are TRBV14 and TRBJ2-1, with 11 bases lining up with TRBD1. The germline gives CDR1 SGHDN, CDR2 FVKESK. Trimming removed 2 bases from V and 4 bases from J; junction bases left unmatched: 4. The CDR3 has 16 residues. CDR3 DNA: TGTGCCAGCAGCCAACGGACAGGGGGCTTTTACAATGAGCAGTTCTTC. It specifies CASSQRTGGFYNEQFF.

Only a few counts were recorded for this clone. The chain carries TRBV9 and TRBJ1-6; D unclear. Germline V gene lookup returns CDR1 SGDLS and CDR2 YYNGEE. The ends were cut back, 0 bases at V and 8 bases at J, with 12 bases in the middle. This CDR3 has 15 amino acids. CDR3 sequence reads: CASSVDPRVYSPLHF. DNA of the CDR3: TGTGCCAGCAGCGTAGACCCCCGAGTATATTCACCCCTCCACTTT.

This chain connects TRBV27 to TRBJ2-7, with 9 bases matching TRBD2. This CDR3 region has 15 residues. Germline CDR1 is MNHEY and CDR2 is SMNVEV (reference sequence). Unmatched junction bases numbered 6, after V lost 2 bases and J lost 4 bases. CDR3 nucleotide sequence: TGTGCCAGCAGTTTAAAAGCGGGAGGCCCTTACGAGCAGTACGTC. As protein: CASSLKAGGPYEQYV.

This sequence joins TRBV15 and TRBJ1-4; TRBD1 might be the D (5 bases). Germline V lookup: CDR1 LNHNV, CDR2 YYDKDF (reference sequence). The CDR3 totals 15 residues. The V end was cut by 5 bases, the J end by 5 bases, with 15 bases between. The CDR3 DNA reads TGTGCCACCAGCCCCCGGAGACAGCTCAATGAAAAACTGTTTTTT. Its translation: CATSPRRQLNEKLFF.

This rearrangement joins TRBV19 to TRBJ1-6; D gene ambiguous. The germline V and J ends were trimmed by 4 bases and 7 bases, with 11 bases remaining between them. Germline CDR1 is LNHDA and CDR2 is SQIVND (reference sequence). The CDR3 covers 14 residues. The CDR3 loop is CASSRRTANSPLHF. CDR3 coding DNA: TGTGCCAGTAGTAGGAGAACAGCCAATTCACCCCTCCACTTT.

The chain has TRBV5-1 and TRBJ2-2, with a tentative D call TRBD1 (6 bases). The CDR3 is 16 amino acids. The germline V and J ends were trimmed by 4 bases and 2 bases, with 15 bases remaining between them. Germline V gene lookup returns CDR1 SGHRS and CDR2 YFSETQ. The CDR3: CASSIFSGQNTGELFF. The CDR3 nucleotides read TGCGCCAGCAGCATATTTTCGGGACAAAACACCGGGGAGCTGTTTTTT.

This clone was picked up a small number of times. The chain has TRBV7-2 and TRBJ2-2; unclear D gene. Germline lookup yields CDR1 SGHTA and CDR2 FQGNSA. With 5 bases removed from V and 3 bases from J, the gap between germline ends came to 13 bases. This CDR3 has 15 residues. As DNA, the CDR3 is TGTGCCAGCAGCCCCCCTGGGTGGGACACCGGGGAGCTGTTTTTT. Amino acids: CASSPPGWDTGELFF.

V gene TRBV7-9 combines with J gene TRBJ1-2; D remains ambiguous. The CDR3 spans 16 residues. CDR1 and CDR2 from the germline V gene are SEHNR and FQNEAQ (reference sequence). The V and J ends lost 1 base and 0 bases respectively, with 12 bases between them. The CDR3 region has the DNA TGTGCCAGCAGCTTAGGGGCGGGCGGGACTAACTATGGCTACACCTTC. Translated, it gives CASSLGAGGTNYGYTF.

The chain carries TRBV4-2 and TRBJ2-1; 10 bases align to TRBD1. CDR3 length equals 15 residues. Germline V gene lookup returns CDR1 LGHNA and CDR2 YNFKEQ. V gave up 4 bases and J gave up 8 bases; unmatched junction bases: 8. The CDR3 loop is CASSRGQGRGDEQFF. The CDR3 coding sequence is TGTGCCAGCAGCCGGGGACAGGGGAGAGGGGATGAGCAGTTCTTC.

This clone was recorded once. Here the CDR3 DNA reads TGTGCCAGCAGCTTACCGGGGACAGGGCGTGATCAAGAGACCCAGTACTTC. Translating it yields CASSLPGTGRDQETQYF. The V gene is TRBV7-6, the J gene TRBJ2-5, with TRBD1 matching over 9 bases. The CDR3 loop spans 17 amino acids. V was clipped by 2 bases and J by 2 bases; unmatched bases: 9. Per the germline V gene, CDR1 is SGHVS and CDR2 is FNYEAQ.

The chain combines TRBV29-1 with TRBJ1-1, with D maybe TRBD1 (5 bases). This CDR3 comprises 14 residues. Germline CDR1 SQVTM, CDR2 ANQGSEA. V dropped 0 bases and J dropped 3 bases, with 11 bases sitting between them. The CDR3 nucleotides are TGCAGCGTTGAAGATGGGTCGGGGGACACTGAAGCTTTCTTT. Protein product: CSVEDGSGDTEAFF.

CDR3: CASSLGVPLDGYTF. In DNA, the CDR3 is TGTGCCAGCAGCTTAGGCGTCCCTCTGGACGGCTACACCTTC. The chain has TRBV7-2 and TRBJ1-2; D gene ambiguous. Germline loops: CDR1 SGHTA, CDR2 FQGNSA. V lost 1 base to trimming and J lost 8 bases, with 14 bases between them. This CDR3 region has 14 residues.

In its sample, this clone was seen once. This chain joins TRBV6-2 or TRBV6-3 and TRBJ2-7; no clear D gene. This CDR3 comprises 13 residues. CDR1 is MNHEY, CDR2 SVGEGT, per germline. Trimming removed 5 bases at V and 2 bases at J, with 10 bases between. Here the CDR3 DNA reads TGTGCCAGCAGTAACCCCGGTCCCTACGAGCAGTACGTC. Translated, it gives CASSNPGPYEQYV.

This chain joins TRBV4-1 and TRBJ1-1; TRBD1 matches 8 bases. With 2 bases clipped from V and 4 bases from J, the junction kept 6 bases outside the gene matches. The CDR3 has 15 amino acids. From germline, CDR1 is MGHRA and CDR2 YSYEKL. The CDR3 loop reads CASSQTDRVFTEAFF. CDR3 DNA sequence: TGCGCCAGCAGCCAAACGGACAGGGTGTTCACTGAAGCTTTCTTT.

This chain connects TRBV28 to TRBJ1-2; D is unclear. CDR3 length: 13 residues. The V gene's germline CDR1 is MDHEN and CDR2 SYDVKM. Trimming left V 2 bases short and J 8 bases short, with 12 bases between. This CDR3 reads CASSLNVVRGYTF. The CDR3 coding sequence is TGTGCCAGCAGTTTAAATGTGGTACGGGGCTACACCTTC.

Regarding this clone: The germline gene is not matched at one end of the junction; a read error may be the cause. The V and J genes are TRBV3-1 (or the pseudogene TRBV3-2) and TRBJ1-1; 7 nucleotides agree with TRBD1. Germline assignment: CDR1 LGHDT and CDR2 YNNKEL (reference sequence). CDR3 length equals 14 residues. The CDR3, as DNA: TGTGCCAGCAGCCTAGGACAGGCGAACCCTGAAGCTTTCTTT. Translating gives CASSLGQANPEAFF.

The CDR3 nucleotides are TGCACCAGCAGCCCGGGGAGCGGGAGGAGGGATGAGCAGTTCTTC. It yields the protein CTSSPGSGRRDEQFF. This sequence joins TRBV1 and TRBJ2-1; TRBD2 is the table's D call, not checked against the DNA. TRBV1 is classified as a pseudogene. The CDR3 spans 15 residues.

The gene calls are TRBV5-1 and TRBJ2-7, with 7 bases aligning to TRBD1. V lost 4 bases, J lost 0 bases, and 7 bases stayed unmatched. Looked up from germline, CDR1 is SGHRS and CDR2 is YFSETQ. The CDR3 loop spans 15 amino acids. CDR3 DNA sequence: TGCGCCAGCAGCCGCCGACAGGGTAACTCCTACGAGCAGTACTTC. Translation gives CASSRRQGNSYEQYF.

As DNA, the CDR3 is TGTGCCAGCAGCTTAGGACGGCTAGCGGAGGGCGAGACCCAGTACTTC. This sequence encodes CASSLGRLAEGETQYF. The chain carries TRBV7-9 and TRBJ2-5; 7 positions agree with TRBD2. The junction had 10 bases not matched to a gene; V was cut back by 1 base and J by 5 bases. The CDR3 has 16 residues. Per germline, CDR1 SEHNR and CDR2 FQNEAQ (reference sequence). The full variable domain, with the rest looked up from reference TRBV7-9 and TRBJ2-5, is DTGVSQNPRHKITKRGQNVTFRCDPISEHNRLYWYRQTLGQGPEFLTYFQNEAQLEKSRLLSDRFSAERPKGSFSTLEIQRTEQGDSAMYLCASSLGRLAEGETQYFGPGTRLLVL.

The chain's CDR3 is CASSLVGRGVAAGELFF. Written as DNA, the CDR3 is TGCGCCAGCAGCTTGGTTGGACGAGGGGTAGCCGCCGGGGAGCTGTTTTTT. The chain joins TRBV5-1 to TRBJ2-2; D possibly uses TRBD1 or TRBD2 (5 bases each). V lost 0 bases, J lost 6 bases, and 18 bases lay in between. From germline, CDR1 is SGHRS and CDR2 YFSETQ. The length of the CDR3 is 17 residues.